This TCR beta chain was sequenced for a study of cytomegalovirus exposure and HLA in healthy donors. On the study more broadly: The same platform was used for the 100 to 150 validation repertoires and the 500 to 700 first-cohort repertoires, a later analysis reported. Study outcomes and limitations: Within the 100 to 150 validation repertoires, first-cohort TCR clusters tended to co-occur, according to a later analysis. It was fewer than 200 TCR beta chains that were listed as cytomegalovirus-associated. Reports indicated that the classifier achieved high specificity and sensitivity in diagnosing cytomegalovirus status.

Sequencing used immunoSEQ multiplex PCR; TCRdb keeps in-frame clones, though not all of them. Of approximately 160,000 clones listed, 95% to 96% are singletons. A note on this clone: The antigen remains undetermined.

With 3 bases removed from V and 6 bases from J, the gap between germline ends came to 8 bases. Germline loops: CDR1 SGHVS, CDR2 FQNEAQ. The CDR3 spans 13 residues. The chain employs TRBV7-8 and TRBJ2-2, with D perhaps TRBD1 (5 bases). The origin of this receptor is a woman aged 18-29 years in good health and CMV-seronegative. Sequenced: PBMCs. CDR3 residues: CASSLGPPGELFF. The CDR3 bases are TGTGCCAGCAGCTTGGGGCCCCCCGGGGAGCTGTTTTTT.